This TCR beta chain appears in the sequencing data of a study of T cell responses to AZD1222 COVID-19 vaccine. Background on the study: Second-dose groups at about 4 or about 12 weeks were pooled. Broader study findings: Clonal diversity was possibly underestimated; the donors were predominantly white British and more often female. It was only a handful of AZD1222 recipients who were seropositive at baseline.

Germline CDR1 SQVTM, CDR2 ANQGSEA. V lost 5 bases to trimming and J lost 3 bases; unmatched junction nucleotides: 12. The CDR3 runs 18 residues. Here immunoSEQ multiplex PCR was the method, and the copy in TCRdb shows in-frame clones only, minus some. Of roughly 140,000 clones in the sample, under 95% were seen once. As concerns this clone: No antigen is known for it.

Sequencing was performed on peripheral blood, taken on day 0 of AZD1222 vaccination. This sequence originates from an adult in good health. The chain is built from TRBV29-1 and TRBJ2-1; TRBD2 agrees at 14 bases. The CDR3 DNA sequence: TGCAGCGTTTCCGGGACCCAGGGACTAGCGGGGGACTACAATGAGCAGTTCTTC. This codes for CSVSGTQGLAGDYNEQFF.